A selection of T cell receptor beta chains follows, all from one sample in a study of CD8+ T cells in alopecia areata. The method was immunoSEQ multiplex PCR; TCRdb's version includes in-frame clones alone and lacks a portion of them. The table has 170,000 or so clones, around 63% seen once. The sequencing used CD4+ T cells sorted from blood, collected at week 0. The receptors stem from a human donor with alopecia areata. The CDR3 runs from the conserved cysteine through the conserved F or W. The D gene is left open where the match is weak. Rows give clone size only sometimes, using once, few, many, or a class for an expanded clone.

v_call	clone_size	d_call	j_call	cdr3_aa	cdr3_nt
TRBV14	.	.	TRBJ2-5	CASSRRTAKETQYF	TGTGCCAGCAGCCGAAGGACAGCAAAAGAGACCCAGTACTTC
TRBV6-6	many	.	TRBJ2-6	CASSGSGANVLTF	TGTGCCAGCAGCGGCTCTGGGGCCAACGTCCTGACTTTC
TRBV29-1	.	TRBD2	TRBJ2-1	CTAGELSYNEQFF	TGCACCGCGGGGGAGCTCTCCTACAATGAGCAGTTCTTC
TRBV7-8	.	.	TRBJ1-5	CASSLGASNQPQHF	TGTGCCAGCAGCTTAGGCGCCAGCAATCAGCCCCAGCATTTT
TRBV15	.	TRBD2	TRBJ2-1	CATSRDSDSGDEQFF	TGTGCCACCAGCAGAGATTCGGATAGCGGGGACGAGCAGTTCTTC
TRBV6-5	few	.	TRBJ2-5	CASSYSGVNDGTQYF	TGTGCCAGCAGTTACTCAGGGGTAAACGATGGGACCCAGTACTTC
TRBV29-1	.	.	TRBJ1-2	CSGGDTSNYGYTF	TGCAGCGGAGGGGACACCTCTAACTATGGCTACACCTTC
TRBV29-1	.	TRBD1	TRBJ2-7	CSAGPGTGRANYEQYF	TGCAGCGCCGGACCTGGGACAGGGCGGGCAAACTACGAGCAGTACTTC
TRBV5-6	.	.	TRBJ2-3	CASSLGDYTQYF	TGTGCCAGCAGCTTGGGGGATTATACGCAGTATTTT
TRBV5-1	.	.	TRBJ2-3	CASRLDSRTDTQYF	TGCGCCAGCAGATTGGACAGTCGCACAGATACGCAGTATTTT
TRBV5-1	.	.	TRBJ2-7	CASSPLGQAYEQYF	TGCGCCAGCAGCCCCCTCGGGCAGGCCTACGAGCAGTACTTC
TRBV5-1	.	.	TRBJ2-7	CASSSSQGQTKSYEQYF	TGCGCCAGCAGCTCAAGCCAAGGACAGACGAAATCCTACGAGCAGTACTTC
TRBV9	once	.	TRBJ1-2	CASSGGAQGDGYTF	TGTGCCAGCAGCGGAGGGGCACAGGGAGATGGCTACACCTTC
TRBV28	.	.	TRBJ2-7	CASRGPSRDEQYF	TGTGCCAGCCGAGGGCCCTCGAGGGACGAGCAGTACTTC
TRBV6-1	few	.	TRBJ2-1	CASKPPGVGHEQFF	TGTGCCAGCAAGCCGCCCGGGGTTGGTCATGAGCAGTTCTTC
TRBV6-1	.	.	TRBJ2-7	CASSGTAREQYF	TGTGCCAGCAGTGGGACAGCCAGGGAGCAGTACTTC
TRBV29-1	.	TRBD1	TRBJ2-7	CSARAGTGFDEQYF	TGCAGCGCGAGAGCCGGGACAGGGTTCGACGAGCAGTACTTC
TRBV30	.	.	TRBJ1-3	CAWSRENTIYF	TGTGCCTGGAGTCGGGAAAACACCATATATTTT
TRBV2	few	.	TRBJ1-2	CASGRTYGYTF	TGTGCCAGCGGACGGACGTATGGCTACACCTTC
TRBV7-2	few	.	TRBJ1-5	CASSLVTQQPQHF	TGTGCCAGCAGCTTAGTAACTCAACAGCCCCAGCATTTT
TRBV29-1	once	.	TRBJ2-2	CSVERNTGELFF	TGCAGCGTTGAAAGGAACACCGGGGAGCTGTTTTTT
TRBV5-1	.	.	TRBJ2-7	CASSLLRWDYEQYF	TGCGCCAGCAGCCTTCTGCGTTGGGACTACGAGCAGTACTTC
TRBV5-1	.	TRBD2	TRBJ2-7	CASSFGAGVSGEQYF	TGCGCCAGCAGCTTCGGAGCGGGGGTTTCGGGCGAGCAGTACTTC
TRBV9	.	.	TRBJ1-2	CASSGSYGYTF	TGTGCCAGCAGCGGCAGCTATGGCTACACCTTC
TRBV11-3	.	.	TRBJ2-2	CASSTASAGELFF	TGTGCCAGCAGCACTGCTAGCGCCGGGGAGCTGTTTTTT
TRBV5-1	.	.	TRBJ2-3	CASGQSGYTDTQYF	TGCGCCAGCGGACAAAGCGGGTACACAGATACGCAGTATTTT
TRBV6-5	.	.	TRBJ1-6	CASSYSAGPGSPLHF	TGTGCCAGCAGTTACTCTGCCGGACCAGGATCACCCCTCCACTTT
TRBV5-1	once	.	TRBJ2-3	CASGGAAGSDTQYF	TGCGCCAGCGGTGGAGCGGCAGGATCAGATACGCAGTATTTT
TRBV11-2	.	.	TRBJ2-7	CASSLDYEQYF	TGTGCCAGCAGCTTAGACTACGAGCAGTACTTC
TRBV29-1	.	.	TRBJ1-2	CSVGQVLANYGYTF	TGCAGCGTTGGACAGGTCTTAGCTAACTATGGCTACACCTTC
TRBV7-2	.	.	TRBJ2-3	CASRSSSTQYF	TGTGCCAGCCGTTCATCGAGTACGCAGTATTTT
TRBV5-1	few	TRBD1	TRBJ1-6	CASSLGQGNSPLHF	TGCGCCAGCAGCTTAGGACAGGGAAATTCACCCCTCCACTTT
TRBV29-1	.	.	TRBJ1-1	CSVGGLYEAFF	TGCAGCGTCGGCGGACTATATGAAGCTTTCTTT
TRBV15	.	.	TRBJ2-5	CATSSWRETQYF	TGTGCCACCAGCAGCTGGCGGGAGACCCAGTACTTC
TRBV5-6	.	.	TRBJ1-1	CASSLVVGLNTEAFF	TGTGCCAGCAGCTTGGTAGTAGGATTGAACACTGAAGCTTTCTTT
TRBV7-6	.	.	TRBJ2-5	CASSLISFGSGETQYF	TGTGCCAGCAGCCTGATATCCTTCGGGTCGGGGGAGACCCAGTACTTC